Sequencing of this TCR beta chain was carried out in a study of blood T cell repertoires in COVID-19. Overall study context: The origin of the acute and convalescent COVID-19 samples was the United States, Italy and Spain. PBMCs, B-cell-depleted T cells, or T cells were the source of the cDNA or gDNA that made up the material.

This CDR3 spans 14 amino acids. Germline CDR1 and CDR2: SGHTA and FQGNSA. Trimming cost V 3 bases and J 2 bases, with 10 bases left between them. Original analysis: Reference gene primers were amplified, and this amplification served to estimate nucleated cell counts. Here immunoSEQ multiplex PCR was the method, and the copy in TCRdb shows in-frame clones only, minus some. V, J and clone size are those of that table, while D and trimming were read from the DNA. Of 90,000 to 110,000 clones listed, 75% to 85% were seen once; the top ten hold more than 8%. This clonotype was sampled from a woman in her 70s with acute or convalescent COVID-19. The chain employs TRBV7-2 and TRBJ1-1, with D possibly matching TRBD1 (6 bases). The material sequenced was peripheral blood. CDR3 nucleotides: TGTGCCAGCAGCTTCATGACAGGCAACACTGAAGCTTTCTTT. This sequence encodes CASSFMTGNTEAFF.